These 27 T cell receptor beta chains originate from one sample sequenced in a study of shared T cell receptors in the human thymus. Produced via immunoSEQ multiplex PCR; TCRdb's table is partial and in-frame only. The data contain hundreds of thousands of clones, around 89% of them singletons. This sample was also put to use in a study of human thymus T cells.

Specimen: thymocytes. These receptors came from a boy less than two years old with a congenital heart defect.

CDR3 sequence reads: CASSPGQEKLFF. In nucleotides, the CDR3 is TGCGCCAGCAGCCCCGGACAGGAAAAACTGTTTTTT. The chain is built from TRBV5-1 and TRBJ1-4, with TRBD1 as a possible D gene (6 bases). V lost 4 bases to trimming and J lost 8 bases, with 9 bases between them. Looked up from germline, CDR1 is SGHRS and CDR2 is YFSETQ. This CDR3 contains 12 residues.

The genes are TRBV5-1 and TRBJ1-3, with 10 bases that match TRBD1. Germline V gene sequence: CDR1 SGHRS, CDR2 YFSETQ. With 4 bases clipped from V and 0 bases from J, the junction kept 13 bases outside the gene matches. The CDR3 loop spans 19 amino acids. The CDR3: CASSDHPRTGGSSGNTIYF. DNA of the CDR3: TGCGCCAGCAGCGACCATCCTCGGACAGGGGGTAGCTCTGGAAACACCATATATTTT.

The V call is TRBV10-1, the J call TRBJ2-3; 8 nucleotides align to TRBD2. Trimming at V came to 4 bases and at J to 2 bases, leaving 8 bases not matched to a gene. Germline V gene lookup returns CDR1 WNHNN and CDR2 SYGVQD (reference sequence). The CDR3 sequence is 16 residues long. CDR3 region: CASSVGLAGVTDTQYF. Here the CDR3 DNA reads TGCGCCAGCAGTGTTGGGCTAGCGGGTGTCACAGATACGCAGTATTTT.

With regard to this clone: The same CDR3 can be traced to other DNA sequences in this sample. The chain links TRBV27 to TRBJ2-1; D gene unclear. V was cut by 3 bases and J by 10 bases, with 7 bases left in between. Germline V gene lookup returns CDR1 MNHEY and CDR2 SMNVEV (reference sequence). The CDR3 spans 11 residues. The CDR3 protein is CASSFRNEQFF. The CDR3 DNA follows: TGTGCCAGCAGTTTCAGGAACGAGCAGTTCTTC.

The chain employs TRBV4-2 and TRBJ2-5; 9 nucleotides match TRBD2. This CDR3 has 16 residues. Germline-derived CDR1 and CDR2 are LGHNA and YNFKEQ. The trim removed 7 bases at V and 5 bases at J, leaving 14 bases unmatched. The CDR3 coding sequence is TGTGCCAGCACCCGCGTACTAGCGGGCGAGTTTGAGACCCAGTACTTC. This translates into CASTRVLAGEFETQYF.

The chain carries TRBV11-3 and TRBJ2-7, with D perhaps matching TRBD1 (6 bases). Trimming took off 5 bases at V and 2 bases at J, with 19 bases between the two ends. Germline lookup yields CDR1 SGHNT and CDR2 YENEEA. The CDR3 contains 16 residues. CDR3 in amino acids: CASSLTKQGKPYEQYF. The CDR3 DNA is TGTGCCAGCAGCCTCACCAAACAGGGAAAGCCCTACGAGCAGTACTTC.

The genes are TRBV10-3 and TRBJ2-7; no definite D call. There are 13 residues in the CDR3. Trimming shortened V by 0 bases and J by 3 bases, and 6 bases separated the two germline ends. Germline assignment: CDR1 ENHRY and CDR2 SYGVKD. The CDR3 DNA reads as TGTGCCATCAGTGAGTCGTACGGCTACGAGCAGTACTTC. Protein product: CAISESYGYEQYF.

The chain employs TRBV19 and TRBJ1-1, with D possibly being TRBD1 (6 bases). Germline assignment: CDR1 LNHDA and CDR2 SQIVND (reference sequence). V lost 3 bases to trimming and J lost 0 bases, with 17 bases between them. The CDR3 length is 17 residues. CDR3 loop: CASSIATGRGVNTEAFF. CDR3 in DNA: TGTGCCAGTAGTATTGCCACAGGGAGGGGCGTGAACACTGAAGCTTTCTTT.

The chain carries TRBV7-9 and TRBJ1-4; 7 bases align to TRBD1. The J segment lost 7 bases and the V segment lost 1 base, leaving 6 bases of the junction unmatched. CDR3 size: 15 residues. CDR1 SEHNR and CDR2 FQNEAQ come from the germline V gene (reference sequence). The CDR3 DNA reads TGTGCCAGCAGCTTAGTCCGACAGGGTGGTGAAAAACTGTTTTTT. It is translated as CASSLVRQGGEKLFF.

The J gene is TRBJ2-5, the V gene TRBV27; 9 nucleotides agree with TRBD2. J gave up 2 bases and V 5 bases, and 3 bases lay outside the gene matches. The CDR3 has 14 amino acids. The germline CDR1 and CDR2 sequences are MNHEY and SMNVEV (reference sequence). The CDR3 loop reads CASSLTSGQETQYF. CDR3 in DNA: TGTGCCAGCAGTCTGACTAGCGGACAAGAGACCCAGTACTTC.

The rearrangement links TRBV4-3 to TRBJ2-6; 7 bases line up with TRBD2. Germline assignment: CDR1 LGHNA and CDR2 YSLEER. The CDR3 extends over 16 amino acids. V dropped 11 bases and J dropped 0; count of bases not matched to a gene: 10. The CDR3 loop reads CARDGGRGSGANVLTF. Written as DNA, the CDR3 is TGCGCCCGAGATGGTGGGAGGGGCTCTGGGGCCAACGTCCTGACTTTC.

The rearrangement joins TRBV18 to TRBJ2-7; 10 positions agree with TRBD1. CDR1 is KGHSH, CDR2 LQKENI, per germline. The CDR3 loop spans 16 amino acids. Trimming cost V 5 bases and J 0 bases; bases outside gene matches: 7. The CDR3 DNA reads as TGTGCCAGCTCATTTGGACAGGGGGTAAGCTCCTACGAGCAGTACTTC. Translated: CASSFGQGVSSYEQYF.

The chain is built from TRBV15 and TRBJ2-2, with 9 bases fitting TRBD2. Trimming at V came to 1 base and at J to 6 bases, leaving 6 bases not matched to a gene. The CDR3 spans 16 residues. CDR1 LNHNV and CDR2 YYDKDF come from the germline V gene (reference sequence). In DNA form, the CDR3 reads TGTGCCACCAGCAGAGTGCTAGCGGGACCCCCCGGGGAGCTGTTTTTT. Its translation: CATSRVLAGPPGELFF.

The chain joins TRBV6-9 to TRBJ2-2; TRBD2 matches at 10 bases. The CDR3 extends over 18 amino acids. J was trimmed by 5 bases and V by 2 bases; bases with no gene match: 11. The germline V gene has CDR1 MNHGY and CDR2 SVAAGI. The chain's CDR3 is CASSYPKPGLAFTGELFF. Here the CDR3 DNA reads TGTGCCAGCAGTTATCCCAAACCGGGACTAGCGTTTACCGGGGAGCTGTTTTTT.

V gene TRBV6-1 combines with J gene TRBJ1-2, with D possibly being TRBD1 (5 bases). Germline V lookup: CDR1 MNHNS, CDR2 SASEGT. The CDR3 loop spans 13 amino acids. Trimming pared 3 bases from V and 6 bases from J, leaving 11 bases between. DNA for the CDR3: TGTGCCAGCAGTGAGGGGGGGTTCCATGGCTACACCTTC. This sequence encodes CASSEGGFHGYTF.

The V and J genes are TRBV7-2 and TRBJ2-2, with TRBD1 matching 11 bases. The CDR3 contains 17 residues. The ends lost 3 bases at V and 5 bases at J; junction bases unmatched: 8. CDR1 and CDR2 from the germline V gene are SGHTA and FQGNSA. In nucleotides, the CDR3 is TGTGCCAGCAGCTTTAGGGGACAGGGGGATAAAACCGGGGAGCTGTTTTTT. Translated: CASSFRGQGDKTGELFF. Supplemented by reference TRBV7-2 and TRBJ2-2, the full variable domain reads GAGVSQSPSNKVTEKGKDVELRCDPISGHTALYWYRQSLGQGLEFLIYFQGNSAPDKSGLPSDRFSAERTGGSVSTLTIQRTQQEDSAVYLCASSFRGQGDKTGELFFGEGSRLTVL.

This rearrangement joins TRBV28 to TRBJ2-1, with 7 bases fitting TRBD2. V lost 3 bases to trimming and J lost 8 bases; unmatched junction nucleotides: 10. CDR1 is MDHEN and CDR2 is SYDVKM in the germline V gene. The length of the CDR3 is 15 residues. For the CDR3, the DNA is TGTGCCAGCAGTTTGAAGCGGGATCCCCCCCATGAGCAGTTCTTC. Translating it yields CASSLKRDPPHEQFF.

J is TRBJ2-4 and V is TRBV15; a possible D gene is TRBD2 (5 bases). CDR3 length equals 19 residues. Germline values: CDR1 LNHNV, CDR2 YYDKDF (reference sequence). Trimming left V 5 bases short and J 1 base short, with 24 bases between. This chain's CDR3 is CATSARRLSGPSAKNIQYF. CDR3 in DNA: TGTGCCACCAGCGCCCGGCGCCTGAGCGGTCCGTCGGCCAAAAACATTCAGTACTTC.

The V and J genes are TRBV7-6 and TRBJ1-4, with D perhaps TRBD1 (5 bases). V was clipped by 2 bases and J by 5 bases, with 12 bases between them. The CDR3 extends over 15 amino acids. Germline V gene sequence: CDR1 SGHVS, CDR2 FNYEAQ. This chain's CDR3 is CASSLQTGGNEKLFF. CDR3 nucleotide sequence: TGTGCCAGCAGCTTACAAACGGGGGGGAATGAAAAACTGTTTTTT. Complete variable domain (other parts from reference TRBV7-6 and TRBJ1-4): GAGVSQSPRYKVTKRGQDVALRCDPISGHVSLYWYRQALGQGPEFLTYFNYEAQQDKSGLPNDRFSAERPEGSISTLTIQRTEQRDSAMYRCASSLQTGGNEKLFFGSGTQLSVL.

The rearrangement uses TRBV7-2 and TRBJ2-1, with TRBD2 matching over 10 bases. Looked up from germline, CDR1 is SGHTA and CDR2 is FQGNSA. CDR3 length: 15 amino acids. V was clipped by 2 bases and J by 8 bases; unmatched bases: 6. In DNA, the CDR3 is TGTGCCAGCAGCTTAAAGTCTAGCGGGAGCTATGAGCAGTTCTTC. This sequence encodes CASSLKSSGSYEQFF.

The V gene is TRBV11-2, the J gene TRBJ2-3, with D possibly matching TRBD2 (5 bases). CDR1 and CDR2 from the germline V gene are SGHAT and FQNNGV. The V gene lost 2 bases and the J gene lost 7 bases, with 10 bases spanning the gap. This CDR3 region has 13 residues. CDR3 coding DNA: TGTGCCAGCAGCTTATTTGAGGGAAATACGCAGTATTTT. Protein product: CASSLFEGNTQYF. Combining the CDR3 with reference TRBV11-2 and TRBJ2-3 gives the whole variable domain EAGVAQSPRYKIIEKRQSVAFWCNPISGHATLYWYQQILGQGPKLLIQFQNNGVVDDSQLPKDRFSAERLKGVDSTLKIQPAKLEDSAVYLCASSLFEGNTQYFGPGTRLTVL.

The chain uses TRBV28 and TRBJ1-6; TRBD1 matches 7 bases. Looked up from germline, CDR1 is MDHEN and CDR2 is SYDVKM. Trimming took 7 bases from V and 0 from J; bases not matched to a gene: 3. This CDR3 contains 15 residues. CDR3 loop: CASTDRSSYNSPLHF. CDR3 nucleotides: TGTGCCAGCACGGACAGGAGCTCCTATAATTCACCCCTCCACTTT.

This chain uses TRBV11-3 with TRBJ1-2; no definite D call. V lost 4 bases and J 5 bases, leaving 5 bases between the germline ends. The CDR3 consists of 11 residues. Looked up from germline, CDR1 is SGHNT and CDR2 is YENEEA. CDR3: CASSSLYGYTF. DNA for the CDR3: TGTGCCAGCAGCTCCCTATATGGCTACACCTTC.

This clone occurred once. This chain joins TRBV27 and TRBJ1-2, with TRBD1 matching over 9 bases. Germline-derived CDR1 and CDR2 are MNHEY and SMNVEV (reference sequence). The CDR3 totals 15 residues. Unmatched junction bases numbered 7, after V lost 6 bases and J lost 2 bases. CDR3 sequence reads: CASRSGQGGNYGYTF. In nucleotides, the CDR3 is TGTGCCAGCAGGTCGGGACAGGGAGGGAACTATGGCTACACCTTC.

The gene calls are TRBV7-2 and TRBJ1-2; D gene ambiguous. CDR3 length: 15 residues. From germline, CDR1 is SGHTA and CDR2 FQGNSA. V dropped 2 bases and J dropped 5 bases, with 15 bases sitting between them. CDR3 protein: CASSLKGGKGYGYTF. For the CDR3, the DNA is TGTGCCAGCAGCTTAAAGGGAGGAAAGGGATATGGCTACACCTTC.

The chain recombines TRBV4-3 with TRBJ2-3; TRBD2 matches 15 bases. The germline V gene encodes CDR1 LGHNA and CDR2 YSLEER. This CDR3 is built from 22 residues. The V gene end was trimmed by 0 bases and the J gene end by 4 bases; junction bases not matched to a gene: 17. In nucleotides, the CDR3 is TGCGCCAGCAGCCAAGATACGGTTCGCGGGACTAGCGGGAGGAGGTGCGCAGATACGCAGTATTTT. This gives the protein CASSQDTVRGTSGRRCADTQYF.

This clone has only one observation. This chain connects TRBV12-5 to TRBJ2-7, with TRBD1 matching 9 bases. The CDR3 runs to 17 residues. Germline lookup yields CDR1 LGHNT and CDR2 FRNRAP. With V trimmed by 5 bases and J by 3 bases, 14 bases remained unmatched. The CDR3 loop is CASGHRGDRARDYEQYF. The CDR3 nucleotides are TGTGCTAGTGGTCATCGGGGGGACAGGGCTCGGGACTACGAGCAGTACTTC.